One and the same sample provided the 16 T cell receptor beta chains below, sequenced in a study of T cell clones after liver transplantation. Assay used: immunoSEQ multiplex PCR; TCRdb lists only in-frame clones, some missing. The table has some 45,000 clones, more than 70% seen once. Material: CD4+ T cells from blood, obtained 24 months after liver transplant. These receptors were collected from a human patient who received a liver transplant. Part of the T cell pool may stem from the graft donor.

The rearrangement joins TRBV15 to TRBJ2-2; D is perhaps TRBD1 or TRBD2 (5 bases each). Trimming pared 0 bases from V and 7 bases from J, leaving 21 bases between. The CDR3 is made up of 18 amino acids. Germline V gene sequence: CDR1 LNHNV, CDR2 YYDKDF (reference sequence). CDR3 residues: CATSRDRGPGWGIGELFF. CDR3 nucleotide sequence: TGTGCCACCAGCAGAGATCGGGGACCAGGGTGGGGCATCGGGGAGCTGTTTTTT.

The rearrangement links TRBV6-1 to TRBJ1-1; D unclear. The CDR3 length is 15 residues. Germline CDR1 MNHNS, CDR2 SASEGT. Trimming removed 2 bases from V and 4 bases from J, with 14 bases in between. The CDR3 region is CASSESFRRSTEAFF. DNA of the CDR3: TGTGCCAGCAGTGAAAGTTTCAGGAGGAGCACTGAAGCTTTCTTT.

This chain joins TRBV5-1 and TRBJ1-3; TRBD1 is a possible D gene (6 bases). The germline CDR1 and CDR2 sequences are SGHRS and YFSETQ. V was trimmed by 3 bases and J by 3 bases, leaving 10 bases between them. The CDR3 consists of 14 residues. Here the CDR3 reads CASSSRTDGNTIYF. CDR3 nucleotide sequence: TGCGCCAGCAGCTCTCGGACAGATGGAAACACCATATATTTT. The whole variable domain, remainder taken from reference TRBV5-1 and TRBJ1-3, is KAGVTQTPRYLIKTRGQQVTLSCSPISGHRSVSWYQQTPGQGLQFLFEYFSETQRNKGNFPGRFSGRQFSNSRSEMNVSTLELGDSALYLCASSSRTDGNTIYFGEGSWLTVV.

This clone was seen only once. The chain recombines TRBV18 with TRBJ2-2; D is perhaps TRBD2 (5 bases). Trimming left V 2 bases short and J 4 bases short, with 14 bases between. Germline V gives CDR1 KGHSH, CDR2 LQKENI. CDR3 length equals 16 residues. The CDR3 sequence is CASSPNQAASTGELFF. DNA for the CDR3: TGTGCCAGCTCACCAAATCAAGCGGCAAGCACCGGGGAGCTGTTTTTT.

This chain connects TRBV2 to TRBJ2-2; 11 nucleotides line up with TRBD2. The CDR3 length is 16 residues. Germline values: CDR1 SNHLY, CDR2 FYNNEI. After removal of 6 bases from V and 5 bases from J, the junction contained 8 bases not matched to a gene. The CDR3 bases are TGTGCCAGCAGACGTACTAGCGGGAGTTTTACCGGGGAGCTGTTTTTT. Protein product: CASRRTSGSFTGELFF.

The chain combines TRBV11-2 with TRBJ2-7; D might be TRBD2 (5 bases). CDR1 and CDR2 from the germline V gene are SGHAT and FQNNGV. The V end lost 8 bases, the J end lost 6 bases, and 20 bases lay between the germline ends. The CDR3 runs to 14 residues. The CDR3 sequence: CASAEITRVSEQYF. The CDR3 region has the DNA TGTGCCAGCGCCGAGATCACGAGGGTTAGCGAGCAGTACTTC.

The V gene is TRBV5-1, the J gene TRBJ1-1, with D perhaps matching TRBD1 (5 bases). Germline CDR1 is SGHRS and CDR2 is YFSETQ. Trimming cost V 5 bases and J 7 bases, with 18 bases left between them. There are 14 residues in the CDR3. The CDR3 DNA follows: TGCGCCAGCAGGGCAGGGTTCACCCAAAGTGAAGCTTTCTTT. Its protein product is CASRAGFTQSEAFF.

This clone was detected once. The chain employs TRBV19 and TRBJ1-2; D is ambiguous. V was shortened by 5 bases and J by 4 bases, with 20 bases between the two germline ends. The CDR3 sequence is 16 residues long. Germline CDR1 reads LNHDA; CDR2 reads SQIVND (reference sequence). CDR3 coding DNA: TGTGCCAGTAGTCCCTCCGGGATCTCTTCTTCCTATGGCTACACCTTC. Translation gives CASSPSGISSSYGYTF.

This clone has just one count. The J gene is TRBJ2-2, the V gene TRBV2; D is ambiguous. The germline V and J ends were trimmed by 4 bases and 0 bases, with 9 bases remaining between them. CDR3 size: 15 residues. CDR1 SNHLY and CDR2 FYNNEI come from the germline V gene. CDR3 in amino acids: CASSVLSPNTGELFF. DNA for the CDR3: TGTGCCAGCAGTGTCTTAAGTCCGAACACCGGGGAGCTGTTTTTT.

Turning to this clone: The same CDR3 arises from other DNA sequences in this sample as well. The chain couples TRBV4-2 to TRBJ2-1; 12 nucleotides match TRBD2. With 0 bases clipped from V and 4 bases from J, the junction kept 1 base outside the gene matches. Germline CDR1 LGHNA, CDR2 YNFKEQ. The CDR3 consists of 16 residues. CDR3 sequence: CASSQEGTSGYNEQFF. The CDR3 DNA reads as TGTGCCAGCAGCCAAGAGGGGACTAGCGGGTACAATGAGCAGTTCTTC.

This chain uses TRBV12-5 with TRBJ1-1; unclear D gene. The V and J ends lost 1 base and 2 bases respectively, with 11 bases between them. CDR1 and CDR2 (germline): LGHNT, FRNRAP. This CDR3 is built from 15 residues. CDR3 region: CASGLGGNANTEAFF. In DNA, the CDR3 is TGTGCTAGTGGTTTGGGGGGAAATGCCAACACTGAAGCTTTCTTT.

CDR3 amino acids: CASGGDYEQYF. The CDR3 bases are TGTGCCAGTGGAGGAGACTACGAGCAGTACTTC. The J gene is TRBJ2-7, the V gene TRBV2, with D maybe TRBD2 (5 bases). The CDR3 consists of 11 residues. V lost 9 bases to trimming and J lost 3 bases, with 9 bases between them. CDR1 SNHLY and CDR2 FYNNEI come from the germline V gene.

This chain connects TRBV6-5 to TRBJ2-3, with 8 bases identical to TRBD1. V lost 5 bases, J lost 5 bases, and 9 bases stayed unmatched. The CDR3 spans 15 residues. Looked up from germline, CDR1 is MNHEY and CDR2 is SVGAGI. CDR3 in amino acids: CASSPGQGLGDTQYF. The DNA for the CDR3 is TGTGCCAGCAGTCCCGGACAGGGATTGGGAGATACGCAGTATTTT.

The rearrangement links TRBV7-3 to TRBJ2-1; TRBD1 might be the D (6 bases). V was trimmed by 3 bases and J by 4 bases, leaving 13 bases between them. Germline-derived CDR1 and CDR2 are SGHTA and FQGTGA. The CDR3 has 15 amino acids. The CDR3 DNA reads as TGTGCCAGCAGCTTTACAGGGCCCCAATACAATGAGCAGTTCTTC. Protein product: CASSFTGPQYNEQFF.

This rearrangement joins TRBV7-9 to TRBJ1-1; no clear D. The CDR3 loop spans 13 amino acids. Germline-derived CDR1 and CDR2 are SEHNR and FQNEAQ (reference sequence). Trimming stripped 2 bases from V and 4 bases from J, with 8 bases between. CDR3 amino acids: CASSLYTSTEAFF. The CDR3 coding sequence is TGTGCCAGCAGCTTATATACCTCCACTGAAGCTTTCTTT.

The chain couples TRBV11-2 to TRBJ1-2; 7 bases line up with TRBD1. Germline loops: CDR1 SGHAT, CDR2 FQNNGV. The CDR3 has 16 amino acids. The V gene end was trimmed by 5 bases and the J gene end by 6 bases; junction bases not matched to a gene: 15. The CDR3 loop is CASSKTGAGTSDGYTF. In DNA form, the CDR3 reads TGTGCCAGCAGCAAAACAGGGGCCGGAACTAGCGATGGCTACACCTTC.